This entry lists 26 T cell receptor beta chains sequenced from one sample in a study of blood T cell repertoires in COVID-19. Clones were sequenced by immunoSEQ multiplex PCR, and TCRdb holds only the in-frame ones, with some missing. Of about 97,000 clones listed, more than 80% are singletons. The sequencing input was peripheral blood. Receptors originate from a human donor in a cohort sampled during active COVID-19.

The genes are TRBV6-5 and TRBJ1-4; a possible D gene is TRBD1 (6 bases). The V end was cut by 8 bases, the J end by 8 bases, with 21 bases between. Germline-derived CDR1 and CDR2 are MNHEY and SVGAGI. The CDR3 consists of 15 residues. The CDR3: CASGDLWDIKEKLFF. Written as DNA, the CDR3 is TGTGCCAGCGGGGATCTCTGGGACATAAAAGAAAAACTGTTTTTT.

V gene TRBV7-3 combines with J gene TRBJ2-2; 11 bases are a match to TRBD2. V trimming: 3 bases; J trimming: 6 bases; junction bases outside the gene matches: 0. From germline, CDR1 is SGHTA and CDR2 FQGTGA. CDR3 length: 14 residues. CDR3: CASSLTSGAGELFF. CDR3 nucleotide sequence: TGTGCCAGCAGCTTGACTAGCGGGGCCGGGGAGCTGTTTTTT.

The rearrangement uses TRBV27 and TRBJ2-7, with 9 bases identical to TRBD1. Germline V gives CDR1 MNHEY, CDR2 SMNVEV (reference sequence). The CDR3 runs 15 residues. Unmatched junction bases numbered 9, after V lost 6 bases and J lost 3 bases. In DNA, the CDR3 is TGTGCCAGCAGCCCGGGACAGGGTCTAAGCTACGAGCAGTACTTC. It translates to CASSPGQGLSYEQYF.

V gene TRBV6-5 combines with J gene TRBJ1-2, with D possibly being TRBD1 (5 bases). V was cut by 5 bases and J by 4 bases, with 8 bases left in between. This CDR3 comprises 12 residues. Germline V lookup: CDR1 MNHEY, CDR2 SVGAGI. The CDR3 loop reads CASSKGRYGYTF. CDR3 nucleotide sequence: TGTGCCAGCAGTAAGGGGCGCTATGGCTACACCTTC.

This chain uses TRBV11-2 with TRBJ2-6, with D tentatively TRBD2 (7 bases). Germline values: CDR1 SGHAT, CDR2 FQNNGV. V shed 5 bases and J shed 1 base, with 18 bases lying between them. The CDR3 runs 18 residues. CDR3 residues: CASSRWGGGDSGANVLTF. In nucleotides, the CDR3 is TGTGCCAGCAGCAGGTGGGGGGGCGGAGATTCTGGGGCCAACGTCCTGACTTTC.

The CDR3, as DNA: TGTGCCAGCAGCCAGGGTTTCAGGGGGGCAAACATTCAGTACTTC. This codes for CASSQGFRGANIQYF. This chain links TRBV3-1 (or the pseudogene TRBV3-2) with TRBJ2-4; tentative D call: TRBD1 (7 bases). The germline gives CDR1 LGHDT, CDR2 YNNKEL (reference sequence). The V and J ends lost 3 bases and 6 bases respectively, with 15 bases between them. The CDR3 is 15 residues long.

The rearrangement links TRBV18 to TRBJ2-3; D possibly corresponds to TRBD1 (5 bases). V lost 1 base and J lost 6, with 14 bases in between. Germline CDR1 reads KGHSH; CDR2 reads LQKENI. The CDR3 is 15 residues long. The CDR3 bases are TGTGCCAGCTCACCACTGGCAAGGGGTGGTGATACGCAGTATTTT. Translated: CASSPLARGGDTQYF.

The rearrangement joins TRBV6-2 or TRBV6-3 to TRBJ2-7, with TRBD1 matching over 8 bases. The CDR3 contains 16 residues. Losses at the gene ends were 5 bases for V and 5 bases for J; bases not matched to a gene: 14. Germline values: CDR1 MNHEY, CDR2 SVGEGT. The CDR3, as DNA: TGTGCCAGCAGTACCCCCGGGACAGGTCGACTCCACGAGCAGTACTTC. It yields the protein CASSTPGTGRLHEQYF.

CDR3 bases: TGTGCCAGCAGCCAAGAGGGGACAGGGTTTCCTCATACGCAGTATTTT. As protein: CASSQEGTGFPHTQYF. This chain connects TRBV4-2 to TRBJ2-3; 9 bases align to TRBD1. The CDR3 extends over 16 amino acids. Germline V CDR1 and CDR2: LGHNA, YNFKEQ. With V trimmed by 0 bases and J by 7 bases, 8 bases remained unmatched.

This clone occurred a few times. This chain uses TRBV12-3 or TRBV12-4 with TRBJ1-2, with TRBD1 identical over 8 bases. V lost 8 bases, J lost 8 bases, and 10 bases stayed unmatched. The CDR3 totals 13 residues. CDR3 sequence: CASSGGSLGGYTF. The CDR3 DNA reads TGTGCCAGCTCAGGGGGCTCGCTCGGGGGCTACACCTTC.

Only one count was recorded for this clone. At one end the junction does not follow the germline gene, possibly because of a read error. The gene calls are TRBV24-1 and TRBJ2-7; D is perhaps TRBD2 (5 bases). CDR1 KGHDR and CDR2 SFDVKD come from the germline V gene. CDR3 length: 16 residues. The CDR3: CATSVGSGRSSYEQCF. The CDR3 DNA sequence: TGTGCCACCAGCGTTGGAAGCGGAAGGAGCTCCTACGAGCAGTGCTTC.

The genes are TRBV5-1 and TRBJ1-2, with 11 bases matching TRBD1. The CDR3 length is 15 residues. Germline CDR1 and CDR2: SGHRS and YFSETQ. The ends lost 3 bases at V and 4 bases at J; junction bases unmatched: 5. CDR3 in DNA: TGCGCCAGCAGCTCGGGACAGGGGGTCACCTATGGCTACACCTTC. Residues: CASSSGQGVTYGYTF. The full variable domain, completed using reference TRBV5-1 and TRBJ1-2, is KAGVTQTPRYLIKTRGQQVTLSCSPISGHRSVSWYQQTPGQGLQFLFEYFSETQRNKGNFPGRFSGRQFSNSRSEMNVSTLELGDSALYLCASSSGQGVTYGYTFGSGTRLTVV.

This sequence joins TRBV15 and TRBJ1-2; 8 nucleotides agree with TRBD1. The CDR3 totals 16 residues. Unmatched junction bases numbered 10, after V lost 2 bases and J lost 5 bases. CDR1 LNHNV and CDR2 YYDKDF come from the germline V gene (reference sequence). The CDR3 DNA reads TGTGCCACCAGCAGATCCGGACAGGGCCCAGGGTATGGCTACACCTTC. It codes for CATSRSGQGPGYGYTF.

The gene calls are TRBV4-3 and TRBJ1-3, with 9 bases matching TRBD1. V dropped 0 bases and J dropped 8; count of bases not matched to a gene: 5. CDR1 and CDR2 (germline): LGHNA, YSLEER. The CDR3 sequence is 15 residues long. The DNA of the CDR3 is TGCGCCAGCAGCCAAGACGTCGGACAGGGGTACACCATATATTTT. This gives the protein CASSQDVGQGYTIYF.

The chain is built from TRBV6-5 and TRBJ1-4, with 8 bases matching TRBD1. The ends lost 6 bases at V and 7 bases at J; junction bases unmatched: 7. The V gene's germline CDR1 is MNHEY and CDR2 SVGAGI. The CDR3 is made up of 14 amino acids. CDR3 DNA: TGTGCCAGCAGACCCAGGGGGCGGGGTGAAAAACTGTTTTTT. This sequence encodes CASRPRGRGEKLFF.

V and J are TRBV28 and TRBJ1-2, with D uncertain. Trimming took 3 bases from V and 8 from J, leaving 7 bases between them. The V gene's germline CDR1 is MDHEN and CDR2 SYDVKM. CDR3 length: 11 amino acids. The DNA for the CDR3 is TGTGCCAGCAGTTTTGAGTCCGGCTACACCTTC. Residues: CASSFESGYTF.

The chain combines TRBV9 with TRBJ2-1; the match to TRBD2 covers 10 bases. With V trimmed by 4 bases and J by 3 bases, 4 bases remained unmatched. There are 15 residues in the CDR3. Germline values: CDR1 SGDLS, CDR2 YYNGEE. In DNA, the CDR3 is TGTGCCAGCAGCCCTAGCGGGGGTTACTACAATGAGCAGTTCTTC. It yields the protein CASSPSGGYYNEQFF.

This chain uses TRBV7-2 with TRBJ2-5, with 9 bases that match TRBD2. CDR1 is SGHTA, CDR2 FQGNSA, per germline. This CDR3 has 14 amino acids. The trim removed 7 bases at V and 4 bases at J, leaving 7 bases unmatched. CDR3 sequence reads: CASKRGGAGETQYF. The DNA of the CDR3 is TGTGCCAGCAAGCGCGGGGGGGCCGGAGAGACCCAGTACTTC.

This rearrangement joins TRBV5-4 to TRBJ2-5; the match to TRBD2 covers 10 bases. The CDR3 contains 15 residues. Trimming took 2 bases from V and 4 from J; bases not matched to a gene: 5. Germline V gives CDR1 SGHNT, CDR2 YYREEE (reference sequence). Here the CDR3 DNA reads TGTGCCAGCAGCTTTACTAGCGGGGTATTAGAGACCCAGTACTTC. This encodes CASSFTSGVLETQYF.

The V call is TRBV4-3, the J call TRBJ2-2; tentative D call: TRBD2 (7 bases). The V end was cut by 0 bases, the J end by 3 bases, with 17 bases between. CDR1 LGHNA and CDR2 YSLEER come from the germline V gene. The CDR3 loop spans 18 amino acids. The chain's CDR3 is CASSQDLGGGRDTGELFF. CDR3 bases: TGCGCCAGCAGCCAAGATTTGGGGGGGGGCAGAGACACCGGGGAGCTGTTTTTT.

The chain employs TRBV5-1 and TRBJ2-7, with TRBD2 matching 10 bases. The ends lost 4 bases at V and 5 bases at J; junction bases unmatched: 6. Germline CDR1 SGHRS, CDR2 YFSETQ. The CDR3 runs to 14 residues. Here the CDR3 DNA reads TGCGCCAGCAGCAGGTCCGGGACTAGCGACGAGCAGTACTTC. Translation gives CASSRSGTSDEQYF.

V and J are TRBV7-8 and TRBJ2-1, with D perhaps TRBD2 (5 bases). V was trimmed by 5 bases and J by 5 bases, leaving 16 bases between them. Per the germline V gene, CDR1 is SGHVS and CDR2 is FQNEAQ. The CDR3 runs 15 residues. CDR3 in DNA: TGTGCCAGCAGCCCCCGACTAAACCAAAACAATGAGCAGTTCTTC. It encodes CASSPRLNQNNEQFF.

V is TRBV29-1 and J is TRBJ2-7, with 12 bases matching TRBD1. V was pared by 5 bases and J by 4 bases, with 6 bases of the junction left unmatched. The germline V gene has CDR1 SQVTM and CDR2 ANQGSEA. The CDR3 runs to 14 residues. The CDR3 DNA follows: TGCAGCGTTTCCATGGGACAGGGGGCATACGAGCAGTACTTC. This codes for CSVSMGQGAYEQYF.

This sequence joins TRBV7-3 and TRBJ2-1, with a tentative D call TRBD2 (5 bases). The CDR3 runs to 13 residues. Trimming shortened V by 5 bases and J by 10 bases, and 15 bases separated the two germline ends. The V gene's germline CDR1 is SGHTA and CDR2 FQGTGA. CDR3 residues: CASSAYRDVEQFF. In DNA form, the CDR3 reads TGTGCCAGCAGCGCTTACCGGGATGTGGAGCAGTTCTTC. The whole variable domain, remainder taken from reference TRBV7-3 and TRBJ2-1, is GAGVSQTPSNKVTEKGKYVELRCDPISGHTALYWYRQSLGQGPEFLIYFQGTGAADDSGLPNDRFFAVRPEGSVSTLKIQRTERGDSAVYLCASSAYRDVEQFFGPGTRLTVL.

V usage is TRBV19 and J usage is TRBJ1-2; 9 positions match TRBD1. The V gene's germline CDR1 is LNHDA and CDR2 SQIVND (reference sequence). V lost 8 bases, J lost 6 bases, and 10 bases stayed unmatched. The length of the CDR3 is 14 residues. CDR3 DNA sequence: TGTGCCAGTCGATCGGGACAGGGATGGGATGGCTACACCTTC. Its protein product is CASRSGQGWDGYTF.

This chain connects TRBV15 to TRBJ1-4; D perhaps matches TRBD1 (6 bases). The V gene lost 1 base and the J gene lost 6 bases, with 12 bases spanning the gap. This CDR3 contains 15 residues. Germline V gene sequence: CDR1 LNHNV, CDR2 YYDKDF (reference sequence). This chain's CDR3 is CATSRVLGADEKLFF. Here the CDR3 DNA reads TGTGCCACCAGCAGAGTTTTGGGGGCAGATGAAAAACTGTTTTTT.